Shown below are 23 T cell receptor beta chains from a single sample sequenced in a study of CD4 T cells in relation to SARS-CoV-2 and coronaviruses. The unexposed donors gave CD4+ T cells in about 2011-2019, prior to COVID-19. After less than 11 days of culture, CD4+ T cells were isolated. Profiling relied on immunoSEQ multiplex PCR, and the TCRdb table lists in-frame clones only, not all of them. This table holds 9,500 to 12,000 clones, about 81% found once. No antigen is known for these receptors. Source material: CD4+ T cells from PBMCs, cultured in vitro. Receptors originate from a human donor in good health.

V usage is TRBV18 and J usage is TRBJ1-5, with 11 bases that match TRBD1. The CDR3 contains 15 residues. V lost 3 bases, J lost 4 bases, and 2 bases stayed unmatched. CDR1 is KGHSH and CDR2 is LQKENI in the germline V gene. The CDR3 sequence is CASSPDRGRNQPQHF. The CDR3 region has the DNA TGTGCCAGCTCACCGGACAGGGGGCGAAATCAGCCCCAGCATTTT.

This clone was detected only once. CDR3 nucleotide sequence: TGTGCCAGCAGCCCATATATAGTGGCCCAGAGCTCTGGAAACACCATATATTTT. Protein sequence: CASSPYIVAQSSGNTIYF. The chain is built from TRBV7-2 and TRBJ1-3; no firm D call. The CDR3 runs 18 residues. V was pared by 5 bases and J by 0 bases, with 20 bases between. Germline CDR1 is SGHTA and CDR2 is FQGNSA.

The V gene is TRBV10-3, the J gene TRBJ1-2; unclear D gene. CDR1 is ENHRY and CDR2 is SYGVKD in the germline V gene. Trimming took 0 bases from V and 10 from J, leaving 9 bases between them. This CDR3 contains 12 residues. The CDR3 loop reads CAISESEIAYTF. The CDR3 region has the DNA TGTGCCATCAGTGAGTCAGAGATAGCCTACACCTTC.

The chain is built from TRBV2 and TRBJ2-1; D unresolved. V lost 5 bases and J lost 8, with 7 bases in between. Germline assignment: CDR1 SNHLY and CDR2 FYNNEI. This CDR3 spans 11 amino acids. The CDR3 sequence is CASSPRDEQFF. The CDR3 coding sequence is TGTGCCAGCAGTCCTAGGGATGAGCAGTTCTTC.

The V call is TRBV29-1, the J call TRBJ2-1; maybe TRBD1 (5 bases). Between the trimmed V and J ends, which lost 6 bases and 0 bases, there was a span of 12 bases. Germline V gene lookup returns CDR1 SQVTM and CDR2 ANQGSEA. There are 14 residues in the CDR3. The CDR3 sequence: CSVQPRGSYNEQFF. CDR3 nucleotides: TGCAGCGTACAACCAAGGGGCTCCTACAATGAGCAGTTCTTC.

This chain uses TRBV19 with TRBJ1-2; possibly TRBD1 for D (6 bases). The CDR3 has 14 residues. Trimming cost V 6 bases and J 6 bases, with 17 bases left between them. Per germline, CDR1 LNHDA and CDR2 SQIVND (reference sequence). CDR3 loop: CASRDRGRSDGYTF. For the CDR3, the DNA is TGTGCCAGTAGGGACAGAGGCCGGTCCGATGGCTACACCTTC.

V usage is TRBV24-1 and J usage is TRBJ1-3; D gene unclear. Trimming shortened V by 0 bases and J by 0 bases, and 11 bases separated the two germline ends. The CDR3 is 17 amino acids. Germline CDR1 and CDR2: KGHDR and SFDVKD. The CDR3 DNA is TGTGCCACCAGTGATTTGATTTTGGGTCGCTCTGGAAACACCATATATTTT. Its protein is CATSDLILGRSGNTIYF.

The rearrangement joins TRBV7-2 to TRBJ2-2, with D perhaps matching TRBD2 (6 bases). With 5 bases removed from V and 6 bases from J, the gap between germline ends came to 13 bases. CDR3 length: 14 residues. The germline CDR1 and CDR2 sequences are SGHTA and FQGNSA. The CDR3 nucleotides read TGTGCCAGCAGCCCAAACGGGGGTTCCGGGGAGCTGTTTTTT. Translating it yields CASSPNGGSGELFF.

The chain employs TRBV10-3 and TRBJ2-3; TRBD1 matches at 9 bases. CDR1 is ENHRY, CDR2 SYGVKD, per germline. The V gene end was trimmed by 8 bases and the J gene end by 3 bases; junction bases not matched to a gene: 9. The CDR3 spans 15 residues. This chain's CDR3 is CAIAPGQGETDTQYF. CDR3 sequence (DNA): TGTGCCATCGCCCCGGGACAGGGAGAGACAGATACGCAGTATTTT.

CDR3 nucleotides: TGTGCCAGCAGTTTCGGGGCAGAACCCCCTGGAAACACCATATATTTT. Amino acid sequence: CASSFGAEPPGNTIYF. The gene calls are TRBV28 and TRBJ1-3; possible D gene TRBD1, 5 bases. This CDR3 is built from 16 residues. Trimming took 3 bases from V and 2 from J, leaving 14 bases between them. Germline lookup yields CDR1 MDHEN and CDR2 SYDVKM.

The rearrangement links TRBV5-8 to TRBJ2-3, with 8 bases identical to TRBD2. CDR1 and CDR2 (germline): SGHTS, YDEGEE. The J segment lost 3 bases and the V segment lost 4 bases, leaving 10 bases of the junction unmatched. The CDR3 is made up of 16 amino acids. CDR3 protein: CASSPGTSVETDTQYF. The CDR3, as DNA: TGTGCCAGCAGCCCCGGGACTAGTGTGGAAACAGATACGCAGTATTTT.

The chain combines TRBV2 with TRBJ1-1; the match to TRBD1 covers 8 bases. Germline trimming cut 5 bases from V and 5 bases from J; bases unmatched to any gene: 10. The CDR3 covers 15 residues. In germline, CDR1 is SNHLY, CDR2 FYNNEI. The CDR3 region is CASSKGQGGNTEAFF. In DNA form, the CDR3 reads TGTGCCAGCAGTAAAGGACAGGGCGGAAATACTGAAGCTTTCTTT. Full variable domain (missing parts from reference TRBV2 and TRBJ1-1): EPEVTQTPSHQVTQMGQEVILRCVPISNHLYFYWYRQILGQKVEFLVSFYNNEISEKSEIFDDQFSVERPDGSNFTLKIRSTKLEDSAMYFCASSKGQGGNTEAFFGQGTRLTVV.

The J gene is TRBJ2-7, the V gene TRBV5-4; TRBD1 is a possible D gene (5 bases). Germline V gene lookup returns CDR1 SGHNT and CDR2 YYREEE (reference sequence). Trimming took 2 bases from V and 4 from J, leaving 13 bases between them. This CDR3 has 14 residues. Here the CDR3 reads CASSFDQGHYEQYF. CDR3 sequence (DNA): TGTGCCAGCAGCTTTGACCAGGGCCATTACGAGCAGTACTTC.

This clone was observed once. The CDR3 nucleotides read TGTGCCAGCAGCCAGGGGCAGGCGGGGGGGAATGAGCAGTTCTTC. Residues: CASSQGQAGGNEQFF. V usage is TRBV5-5 and J usage is TRBJ2-1; 9 bases fit TRBD2. Germline CDR1 is SGHKS and CDR2 is YYEKEE (reference sequence). J was trimmed by 7 bases and V by 4 bases; bases with no gene match: 9. This CDR3 comprises 15 residues.

In regard to this clone: The same CDR3 is also encoded by other DNA sequences in this sample. This chain links TRBV9 with TRBJ2-5, with TRBD2 matching over 12 bases. Per the germline V gene, CDR1 is SGDLS and CDR2 is YYNGEE. The V and J ends lost 4 bases and 1 base, in that order; junction bases with no gene match: 5. The length of the CDR3 is 16 residues. CDR3: CASSTLAGGPQETQYF. In nucleotides, the CDR3 is TGTGCCAGCAGCACCCTAGCGGGAGGGCCCCAAGAGACCCAGTACTTC.

This chain uses TRBV27 with TRBJ1-2; unclear D gene. Germline V lookup: CDR1 MNHEY, CDR2 SMNVEV (reference sequence). Trimming took off 6 bases at V and 8 bases at J, with 7 bases between the two ends. This CDR3 region has 10 residues. DNA for the CDR3: TGTGCCAGCAGAATGAGAGGCTACACCTTC. It translates to CASRMRGYTF.

The chain uses TRBV2 and TRBJ1-6; D is ambiguous. The V end was cut by 2 bases, the J end by 9 bases, with 8 bases between. This CDR3 comprises 13 residues. The germline V gene has CDR1 SNHLY and CDR2 FYNNEI. The CDR3 sequence is CASSEQVGSPLHF. The CDR3 nucleotides read TGTGCCAGCAGTGAACAAGTGGGTTCACCCCTCCACTTT.

This chain connects TRBV28 to TRBJ1-2; no definite D call. V was shortened by 5 bases and J by 5 bases, with 9 bases between the two germline ends. Per the germline V gene, CDR1 is MDHEN and CDR2 is SYDVKM. The CDR3 length is 12 residues. CDR3 DNA: TGTGCCAGCAGTCTGGGGAGATATGGCTACACCTTC. As protein: CASSLGRYGYTF.

The genes are TRBV7-2 and TRBJ2-5; TRBD1 aligns across 10 bases. Germline trimming cut 5 bases from V and 2 bases from J; bases unmatched to any gene: 8. The V gene's germline CDR1 is SGHTA and CDR2 FQGNSA. The CDR3 has 16 residues. This chain's CDR3 is CASSTSGTGVQETQYF. The CDR3, as DNA: TGTGCCAGCAGCACATCCGGGACAGGGGTTCAAGAGACCCAGTACTTC.

The chain combines TRBV4-1 with TRBJ2-4; 9 bases match TRBD1. CDR1 and CDR2 from the germline V gene are MGHRA and YSYEKL. The CDR3 covers 15 residues. V was clipped by 3 bases and J by 6 bases; unmatched bases: 6. The CDR3 DNA reads TGCGCCAGCAGCCACAACAGGGGGCGGGCAAACATTCAGTACTTC. This gives the protein CASSHNRGRANIQYF.

The chain recombines TRBV5-1 with TRBJ1-1; D uncertain. The ends were cut back, 6 bases at V and 0 bases at J, with 15 bases in the middle. Germline V CDR1 and CDR2: SGHRS, YFSETQ. The length of the CDR3 is 15 residues. CDR3 amino acids: CASTIEDGLNTEAFF. The CDR3 bases are TGCGCCAGCACTATCGAGGACGGGTTGAACACTGAAGCTTTCTTT.

V usage is TRBV30 and J usage is TRBJ2-2; D uncertain. V lost 0 bases, J lost 6 bases, and 14 bases lay in between. From germline, CDR1 is GTSNPN and CDR2 SVGIG (reference sequence). The CDR3 contains 15 residues. The CDR3 loop is CAWSVQIEDPGELFF. In DNA form, the CDR3 reads TGTGCCTGGAGTGTACAGATAGAGGATCCCGGGGAGCTGTTTTTT.

This clone was detected only once. The chain uses TRBV18 and TRBJ2-1, with 7 bases aligning to TRBD1. This CDR3 has 16 residues. Germline V gives CDR1 KGHSH, CDR2 LQKENI. J gave up 2 bases and V 1 base, and 5 bases lay outside the gene matches. The CDR3 protein is CASSPQGARPYNEQFF. CDR3 bases: TGTGCCAGCTCACCACAGGGGGCGCGGCCCTACAATGAGCAGTTCTTC.